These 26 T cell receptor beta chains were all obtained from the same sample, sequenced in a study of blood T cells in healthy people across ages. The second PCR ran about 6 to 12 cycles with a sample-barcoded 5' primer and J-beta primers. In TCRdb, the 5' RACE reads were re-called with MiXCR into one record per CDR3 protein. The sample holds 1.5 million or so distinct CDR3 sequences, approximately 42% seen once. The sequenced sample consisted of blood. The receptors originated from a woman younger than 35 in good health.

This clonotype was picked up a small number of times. The CDR3 loop reads CSARAGGHGYTF. For the CDR3, the DNA is TGCAGTGCTAGAGCCGGGGGGCATGGCTACACCTTC. The chain employs TRBV20-1 and TRBJ1-2; tentatively, D is TRBD1 (6 bases). The CDR3 length is 12 residues. The germline V gene has CDR1 DFQATT and CDR2 SNEGSKA (reference sequence). Trimming took off 1 base at V and 6 bases at J, with 9 bases between the two ends.

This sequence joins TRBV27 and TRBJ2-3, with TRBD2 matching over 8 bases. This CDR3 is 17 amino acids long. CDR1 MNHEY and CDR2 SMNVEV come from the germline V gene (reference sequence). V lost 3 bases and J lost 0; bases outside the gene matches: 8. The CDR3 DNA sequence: TGTGCCAGCAGTTTGGGACTAGGGAGTTATAGCACAGATACGCAGTATTTT. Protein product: CASSLGLGSYSTDTQYF.

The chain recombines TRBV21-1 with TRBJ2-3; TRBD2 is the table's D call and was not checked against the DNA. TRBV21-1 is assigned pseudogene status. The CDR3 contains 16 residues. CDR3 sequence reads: CASSEKGSGEGATQYF. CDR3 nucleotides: TGTGCCAGCAGCGAAAAGGGGAGCGGGGAGGGGGCAACGCAGTATTTT.

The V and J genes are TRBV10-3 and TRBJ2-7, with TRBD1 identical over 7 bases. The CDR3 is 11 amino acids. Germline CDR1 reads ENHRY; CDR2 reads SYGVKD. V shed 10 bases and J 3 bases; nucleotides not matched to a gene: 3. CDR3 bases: TGTGCCACCCGGGACAGCTACGAGCAGTACTTC. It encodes CATRDSYEQYF.

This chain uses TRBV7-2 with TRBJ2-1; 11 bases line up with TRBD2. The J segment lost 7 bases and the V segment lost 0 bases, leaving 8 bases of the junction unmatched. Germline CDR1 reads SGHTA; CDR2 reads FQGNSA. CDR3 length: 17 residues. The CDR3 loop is CASSLAMTSGIGNEQFF. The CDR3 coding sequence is TGTGCCAGCAGCTTAGCCATGACTAGCGGGATAGGGAATGAGCAGTTCTTC.

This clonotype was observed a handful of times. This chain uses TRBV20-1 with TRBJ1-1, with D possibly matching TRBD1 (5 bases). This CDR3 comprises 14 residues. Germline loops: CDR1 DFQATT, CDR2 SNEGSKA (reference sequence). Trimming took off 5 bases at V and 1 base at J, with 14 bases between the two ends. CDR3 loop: CSARRGAGNTEAFF. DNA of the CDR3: TGCAGTGCTCGACGAGGGGCGGGGAACACTGAAGCTTTCTTT.

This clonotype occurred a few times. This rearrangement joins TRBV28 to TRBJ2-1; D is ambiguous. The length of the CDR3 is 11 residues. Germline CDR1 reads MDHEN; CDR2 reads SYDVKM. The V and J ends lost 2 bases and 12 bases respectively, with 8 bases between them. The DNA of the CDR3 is TGTGCCAGCAGTTTAGGAAGGTGGCAGTTCTTC. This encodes CASSLGRWQFF.

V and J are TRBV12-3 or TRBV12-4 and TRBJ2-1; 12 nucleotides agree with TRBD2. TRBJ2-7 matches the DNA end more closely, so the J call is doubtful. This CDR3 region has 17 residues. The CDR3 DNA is TGTGCCAGCAGTCAAGGACTAGCGGGAAAATCCTACAATGAGCAGTACTTC. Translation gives CASSQGLAGKSYNEQYF.

The CDR3 spells CASHDFGGTYEQYF. The CDR3 DNA is TGCGCCAGCCACGATTTCGGGGGAACCTACGAGCAGTACTTC. J is TRBJ2-7 and V is TRBV5-1, with D possibly TRBD2 on 6 matching bases. Trimming stripped 7 bases from V and 2 bases from J, with 16 bases between. Germline CDR1 is SGHRS and CDR2 is YFSETQ. This CDR3 has 14 amino acids.

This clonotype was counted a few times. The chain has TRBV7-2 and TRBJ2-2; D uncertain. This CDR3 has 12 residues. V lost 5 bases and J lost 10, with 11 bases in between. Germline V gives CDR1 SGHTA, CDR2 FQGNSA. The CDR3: CASSLSWEELFF. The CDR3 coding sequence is TGTGCCAGCAGCCTCAGTTGGGAGGAGCTGTTTTTT.

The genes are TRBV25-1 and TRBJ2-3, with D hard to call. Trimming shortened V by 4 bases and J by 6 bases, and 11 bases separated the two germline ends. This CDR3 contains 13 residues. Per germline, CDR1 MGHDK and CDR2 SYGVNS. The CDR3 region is CASSVSMVDTQYF. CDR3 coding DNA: TGTGCCAGCAGTGTCAGCATGGTGGATACGCAGTATTTT.

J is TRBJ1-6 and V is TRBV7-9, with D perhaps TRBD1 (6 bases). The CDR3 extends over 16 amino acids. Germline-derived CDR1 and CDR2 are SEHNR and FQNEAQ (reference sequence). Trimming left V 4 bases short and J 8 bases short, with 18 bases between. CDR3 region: CASSSRLRGVDSPLHF. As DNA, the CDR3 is TGTGCCAGCAGCTCACGTCTCAGGGGAGTAGATTCACCCCTCCACTTT. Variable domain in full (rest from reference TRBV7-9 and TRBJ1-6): DTGVSQNPRHKITKRGQNVTFRCDPISEHNRLYWYRQTLGQGPEFLTYFQNEAQLEKSRLLSDRFSAERPKGSFSTLEIQRTEQGDSAMYLCASSSRLRGVDSPLHFGNGTRLTVT.

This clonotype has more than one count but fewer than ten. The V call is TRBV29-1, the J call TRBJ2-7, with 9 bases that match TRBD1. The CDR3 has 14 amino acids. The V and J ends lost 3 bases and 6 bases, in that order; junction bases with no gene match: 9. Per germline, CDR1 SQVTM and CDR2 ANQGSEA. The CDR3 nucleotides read TGCAGCGTTGACGGGGGACAGGGAAGGGTCGAGCAGTACTTC. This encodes CSVDGGQGRVEQYF.

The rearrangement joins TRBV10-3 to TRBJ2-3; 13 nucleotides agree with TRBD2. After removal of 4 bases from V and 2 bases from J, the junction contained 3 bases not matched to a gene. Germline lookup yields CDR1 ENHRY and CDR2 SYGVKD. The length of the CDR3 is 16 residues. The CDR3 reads CAISGGLAGFTDTQYF. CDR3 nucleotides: TGTGCCATCAGTGGGGGACTAGCGGGATTCACAGATACGCAGTATTTT.

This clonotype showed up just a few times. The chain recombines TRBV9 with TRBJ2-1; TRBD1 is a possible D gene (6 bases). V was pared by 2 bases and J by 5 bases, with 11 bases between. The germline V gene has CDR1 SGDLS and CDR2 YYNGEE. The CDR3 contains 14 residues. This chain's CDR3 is CASSVATGNNEQFF. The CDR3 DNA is TGTGCCAGCAGCGTGGCAACAGGGAACAATGAGCAGTTCTTC.

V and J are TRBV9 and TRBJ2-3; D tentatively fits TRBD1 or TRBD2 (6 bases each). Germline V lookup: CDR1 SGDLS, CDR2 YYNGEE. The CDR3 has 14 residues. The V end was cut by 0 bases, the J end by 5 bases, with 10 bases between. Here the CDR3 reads CASSVGGGRDTQYF. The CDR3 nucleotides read TGTGCCAGCAGCGTAGGAGGGGGGCGAGATACGCAGTATTTT.

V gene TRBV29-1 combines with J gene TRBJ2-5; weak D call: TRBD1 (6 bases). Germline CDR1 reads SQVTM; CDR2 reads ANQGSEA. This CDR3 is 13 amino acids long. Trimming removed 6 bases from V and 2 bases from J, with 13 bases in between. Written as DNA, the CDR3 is TGCAGCGTAGTCACAGGGCCTCAAGAGACCCAGTACTTC. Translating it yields CSVVTGPQETQYF.

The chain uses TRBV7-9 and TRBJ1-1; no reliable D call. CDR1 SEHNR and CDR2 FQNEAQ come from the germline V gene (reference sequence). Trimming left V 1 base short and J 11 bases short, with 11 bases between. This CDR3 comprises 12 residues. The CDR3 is CASSLGVTGAFF. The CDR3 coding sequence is TGTGCCAGCAGCTTAGGAGTTACGGGGGCTTTCTTT.

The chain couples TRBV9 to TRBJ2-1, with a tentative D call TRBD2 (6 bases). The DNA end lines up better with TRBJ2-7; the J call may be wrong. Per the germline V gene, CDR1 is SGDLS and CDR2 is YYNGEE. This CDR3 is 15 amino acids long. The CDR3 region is CASSVGGASYNEQYF. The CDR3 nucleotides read TGTGCCAGCAGCGTGGGCGGGGCTTCCTACAATGAGCAGTACTTC.

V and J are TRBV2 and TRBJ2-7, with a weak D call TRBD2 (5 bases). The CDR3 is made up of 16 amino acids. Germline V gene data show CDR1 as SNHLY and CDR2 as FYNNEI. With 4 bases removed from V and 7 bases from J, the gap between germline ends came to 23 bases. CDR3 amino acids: CASSATRGTSYNEQYF. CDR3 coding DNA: TGTGCCAGCAGTGCCACTAGAGGAACCTCCTACAATGAGCAGTACTTC.

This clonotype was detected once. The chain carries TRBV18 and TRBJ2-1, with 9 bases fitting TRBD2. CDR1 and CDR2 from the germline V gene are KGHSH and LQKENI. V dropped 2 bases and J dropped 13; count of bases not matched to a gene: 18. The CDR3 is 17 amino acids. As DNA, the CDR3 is TGTGCCAGCTCACCATTCGAAGTGACTAGCGGAGAAGAGACCCAGTTCTTC. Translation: CASSPFEVTSGEETQFF.

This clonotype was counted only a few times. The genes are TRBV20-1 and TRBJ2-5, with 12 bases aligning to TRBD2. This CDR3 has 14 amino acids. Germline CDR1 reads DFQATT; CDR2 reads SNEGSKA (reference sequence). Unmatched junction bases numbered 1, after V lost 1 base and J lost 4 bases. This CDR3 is CSARGGLAGETQYF. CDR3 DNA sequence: TGCAGTGCTAGAGGGGGACTAGCGGGAGAGACCCAGTACTTC.

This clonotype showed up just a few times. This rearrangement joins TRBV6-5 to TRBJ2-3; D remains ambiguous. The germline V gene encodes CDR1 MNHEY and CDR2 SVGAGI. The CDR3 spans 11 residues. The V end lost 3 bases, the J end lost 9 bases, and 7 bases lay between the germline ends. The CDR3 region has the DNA TGTGCCAGCAGTTATTCTCGCACGCAGTATTTT. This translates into CASSYSRTQYF.

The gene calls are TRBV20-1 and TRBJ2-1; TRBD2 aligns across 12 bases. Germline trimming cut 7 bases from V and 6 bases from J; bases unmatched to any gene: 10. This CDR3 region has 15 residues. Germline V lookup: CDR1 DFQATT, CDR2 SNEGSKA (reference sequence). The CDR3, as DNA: TGCAGTGTTACGACTAGCGGGAGAGGGACCAATGAGCAGTTCTTC. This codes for CSVTTSGRGTNEQFF.

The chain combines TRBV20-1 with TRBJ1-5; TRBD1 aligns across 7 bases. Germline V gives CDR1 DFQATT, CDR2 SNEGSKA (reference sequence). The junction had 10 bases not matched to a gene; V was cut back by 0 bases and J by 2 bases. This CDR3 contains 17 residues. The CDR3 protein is CSARDLSEGAGNQPQHF. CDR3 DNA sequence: TGCAGTGCTAGAGATCTCTCCGAGGGGGCGGGCAATCAGCCCCAGCATTTT.

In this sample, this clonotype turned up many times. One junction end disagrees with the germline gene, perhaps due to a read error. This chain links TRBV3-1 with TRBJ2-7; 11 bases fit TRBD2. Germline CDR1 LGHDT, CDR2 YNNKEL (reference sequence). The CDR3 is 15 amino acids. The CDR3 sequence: CASSPGLAVTYEQYF. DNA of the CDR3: TGCGCCAGCAGCCCGGGACTAGCGGTTACCTACGAGCAGTACTTC.